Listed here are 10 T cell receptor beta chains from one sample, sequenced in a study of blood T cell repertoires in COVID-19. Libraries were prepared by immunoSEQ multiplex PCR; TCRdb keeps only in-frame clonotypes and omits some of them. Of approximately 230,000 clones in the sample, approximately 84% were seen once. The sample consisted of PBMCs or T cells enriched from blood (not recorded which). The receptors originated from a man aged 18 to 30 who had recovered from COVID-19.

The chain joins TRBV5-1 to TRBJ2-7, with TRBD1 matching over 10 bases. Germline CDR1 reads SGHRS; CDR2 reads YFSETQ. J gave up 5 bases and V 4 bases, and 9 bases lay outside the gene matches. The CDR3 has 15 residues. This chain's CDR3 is CASSEGTGVANEQYF. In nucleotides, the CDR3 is TGCGCCAGCAGCGAAGGGACAGGGGTGGCTAACGAGCAGTACTTC.

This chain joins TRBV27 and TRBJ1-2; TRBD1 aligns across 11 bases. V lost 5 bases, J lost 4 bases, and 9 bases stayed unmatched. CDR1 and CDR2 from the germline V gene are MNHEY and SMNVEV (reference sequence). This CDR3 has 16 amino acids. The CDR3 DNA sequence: TGTGCCAGCAGTCCCCCCGGGACAGGGGGGGCCTATGGCTACACCTTC. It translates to CASSPPGTGGAYGYTF.

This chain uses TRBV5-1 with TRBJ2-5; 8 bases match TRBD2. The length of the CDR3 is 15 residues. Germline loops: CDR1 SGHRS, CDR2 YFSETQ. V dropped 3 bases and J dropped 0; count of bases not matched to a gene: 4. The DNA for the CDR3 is TGCGCCAGCAGCTCTACGGGGGGGTACCAAGAGACCCAGTACTTC. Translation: CASSSTGGYQETQYF.

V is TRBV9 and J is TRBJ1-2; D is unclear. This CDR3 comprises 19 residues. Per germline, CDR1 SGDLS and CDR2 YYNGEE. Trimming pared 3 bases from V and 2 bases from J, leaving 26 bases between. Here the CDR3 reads CASSASQSPHKETNYGYTF. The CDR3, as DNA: TGTGCCAGCAGCGCTTCCCAGTCCCCACATAAGGAGACGAACTATGGCTACACCTTC. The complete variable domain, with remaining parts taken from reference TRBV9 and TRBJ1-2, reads DSGVTQTPKHLITATGQRVTLRCSPRSGDLSVYWYQQSLDQGLQFLIQYYNGEERAKGNILERFSAQQFPDLHSELNLSSLELGDSALYFCASSASQSPHKETNYGYTFGSGTRLTVV.

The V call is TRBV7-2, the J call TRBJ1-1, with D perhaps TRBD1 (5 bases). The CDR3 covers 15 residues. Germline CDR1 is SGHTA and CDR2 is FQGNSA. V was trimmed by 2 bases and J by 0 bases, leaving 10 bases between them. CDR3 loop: CASSLTQGMNTEAFF. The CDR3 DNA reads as TGTGCCAGCAGCTTAACCCAGGGCATGAACACTGAAGCTTTCTTT.

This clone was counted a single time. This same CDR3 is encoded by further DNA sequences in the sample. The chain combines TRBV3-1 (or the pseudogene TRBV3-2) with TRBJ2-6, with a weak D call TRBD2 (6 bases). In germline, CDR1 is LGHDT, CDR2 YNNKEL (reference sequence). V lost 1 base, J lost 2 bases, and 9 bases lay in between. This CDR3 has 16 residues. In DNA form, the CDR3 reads TGTGCCAGCAGCCAAGTAGGCGGGGCTGGGGCCAACGTCCTGACTTTC. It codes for CASSQVGGAGANVLTF.

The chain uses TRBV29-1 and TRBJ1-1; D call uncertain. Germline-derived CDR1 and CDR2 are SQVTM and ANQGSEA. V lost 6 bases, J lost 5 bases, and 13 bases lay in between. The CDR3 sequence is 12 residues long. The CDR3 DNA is TGCAGCGTCCACAAGGGAGGAACTGAAGCTTTCTTT. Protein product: CSVHKGGTEAFF.

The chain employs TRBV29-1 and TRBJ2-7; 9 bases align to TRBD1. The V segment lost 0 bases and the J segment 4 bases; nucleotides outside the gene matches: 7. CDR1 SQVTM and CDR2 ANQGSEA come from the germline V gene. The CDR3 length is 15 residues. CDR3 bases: TGCAGCGTTGAAGATCGTAGACAGGGGGTATACGAGCAGTACTTC. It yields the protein CSVEDRRQGVYEQYF.

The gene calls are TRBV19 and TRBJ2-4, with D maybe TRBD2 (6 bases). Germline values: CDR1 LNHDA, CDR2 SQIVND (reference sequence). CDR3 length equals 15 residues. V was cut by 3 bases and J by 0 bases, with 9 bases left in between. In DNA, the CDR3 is TGTGCCAGTAGTATGGGAGGTGTAGCCAAAAACATTCAGTACTTC. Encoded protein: CASSMGGVAKNIQYF.

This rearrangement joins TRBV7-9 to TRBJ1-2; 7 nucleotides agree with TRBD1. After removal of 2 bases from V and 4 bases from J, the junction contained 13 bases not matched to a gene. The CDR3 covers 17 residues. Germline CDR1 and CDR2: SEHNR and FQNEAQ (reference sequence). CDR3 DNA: TGTGCCAGCAGCTTAACATCAGGGACAGACTTACTCTATGGCTACACCTTC. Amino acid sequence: CASSLTSGTDLLYGYTF.